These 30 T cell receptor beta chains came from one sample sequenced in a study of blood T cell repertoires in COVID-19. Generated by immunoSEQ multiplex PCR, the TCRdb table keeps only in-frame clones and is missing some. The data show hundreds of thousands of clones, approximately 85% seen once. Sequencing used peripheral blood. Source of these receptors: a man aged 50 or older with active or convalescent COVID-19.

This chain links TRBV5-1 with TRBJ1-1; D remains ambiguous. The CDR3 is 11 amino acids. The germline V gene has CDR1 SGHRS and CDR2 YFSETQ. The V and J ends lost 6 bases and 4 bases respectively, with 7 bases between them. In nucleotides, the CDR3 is TGCGCCAGCATGGGGAGCACTGAAGCTTTCTTT. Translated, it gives CASMGSTEAFF. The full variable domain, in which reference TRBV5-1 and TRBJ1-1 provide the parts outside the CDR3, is KAGVTQTPRYLIKTRGQQVTLSCSPISGHRSVSWYQQTPGQGLQFLFEYFSETQRNKGNFPGRFSGRQFSNSRSEMNVSTLELGDSALYLCASMGSTEAFFGQGTRLTVV.

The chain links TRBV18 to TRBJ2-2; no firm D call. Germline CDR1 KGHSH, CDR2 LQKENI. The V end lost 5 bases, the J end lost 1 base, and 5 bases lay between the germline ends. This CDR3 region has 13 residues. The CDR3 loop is CASSGENTGELFF. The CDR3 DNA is TGTGCCAGCTCAGGAGAGAACACCGGGGAGCTGTTTTTT.

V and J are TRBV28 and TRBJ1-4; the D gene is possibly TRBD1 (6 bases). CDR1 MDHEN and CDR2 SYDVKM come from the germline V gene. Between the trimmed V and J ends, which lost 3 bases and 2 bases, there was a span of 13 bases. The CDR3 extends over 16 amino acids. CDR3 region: CASSLAYTGTNEKLFF. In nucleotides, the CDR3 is TGTGCCAGCAGTTTGGCCTACACAGGGACTAATGAAAAACTGTTTTTT.

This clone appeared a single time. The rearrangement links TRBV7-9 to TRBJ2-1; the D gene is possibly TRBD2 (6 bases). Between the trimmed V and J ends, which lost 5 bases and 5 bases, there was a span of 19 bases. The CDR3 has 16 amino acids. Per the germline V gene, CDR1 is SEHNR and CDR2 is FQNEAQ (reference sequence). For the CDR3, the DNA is TGTGCCAGCAGCCAGACGACTTTCGGGGGTCACAATGAGCAGTTCTTC. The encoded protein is CASSQTTFGGHNEQFF.

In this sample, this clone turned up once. The CDR3 is CASSQGILTGGEQYF. CDR3 DNA sequence: TGTGCCAGCAGCCAGGGTATTTTAACGGGAGGCGAGCAGTACTTC. The chain combines TRBV3-1 (or the pseudogene TRBV3-2) with TRBJ2-7; 7 bases are a match to TRBD2. Germline V gene sequence: CDR1 LGHDT, CDR2 YNNKEL (reference sequence). With 3 bases clipped from V and 6 bases from J, the junction kept 11 bases outside the gene matches. The CDR3 consists of 15 residues.

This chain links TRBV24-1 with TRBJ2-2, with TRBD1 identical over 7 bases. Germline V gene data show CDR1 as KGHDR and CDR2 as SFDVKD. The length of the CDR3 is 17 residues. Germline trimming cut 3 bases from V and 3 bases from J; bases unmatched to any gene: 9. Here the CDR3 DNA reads TGTGCCACCAGTGATCCCGGGACAGCATTCTACACCGGGGAGCTGTTTTTT. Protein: CATSDPGTAFYTGELFF.

CDR3 residues: CASSDHSSDTQYF. In nucleotides, the CDR3 is TGTGCCAGCAGTGACCACTCGTCAGATACGCAGTATTTT. The V call is TRBV6-4, the J call TRBJ2-3, with unresolved D. Germline CDR1 MRHNA, CDR2 SNTAGT. V lost 2 bases to trimming and J lost 4 bases, with 7 bases between them. CDR3 length: 13 residues.

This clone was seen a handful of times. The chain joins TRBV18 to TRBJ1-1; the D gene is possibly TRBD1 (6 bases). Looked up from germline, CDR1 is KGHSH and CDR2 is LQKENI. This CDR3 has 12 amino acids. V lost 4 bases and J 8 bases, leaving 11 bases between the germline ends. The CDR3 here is CASSHMDSEAFF. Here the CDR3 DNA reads TGTGCCAGCTCACACATGGACAGCGAAGCTTTCTTT.

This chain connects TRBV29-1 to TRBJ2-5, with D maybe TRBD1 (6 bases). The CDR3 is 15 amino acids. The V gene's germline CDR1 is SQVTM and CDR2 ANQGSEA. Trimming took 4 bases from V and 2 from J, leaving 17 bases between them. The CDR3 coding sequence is TGCAGCGTTGCGGTCGGCAGGGGTGGTCAAGAGACCCAGTACTTC. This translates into CSVAVGRGGQETQYF. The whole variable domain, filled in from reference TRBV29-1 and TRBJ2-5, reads SAVISQKPSRDICQRGTSLTIQCQVDSQVTMMFWYRQQPGQSLTLIATANQGSEATYESGFVIDKFPISRPNLTFSTLTVSNMSPEDSSIYLCSVAVGRGGQETQYFGPGTRLLVL.

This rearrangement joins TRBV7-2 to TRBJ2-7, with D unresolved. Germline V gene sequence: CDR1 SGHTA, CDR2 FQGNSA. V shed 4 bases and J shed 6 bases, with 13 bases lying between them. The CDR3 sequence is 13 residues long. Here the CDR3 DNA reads TGTGCCAGCAGCTCCGCCCATAGCTTCGAGCAGTACTTC. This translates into CASSSAHSFEQYF. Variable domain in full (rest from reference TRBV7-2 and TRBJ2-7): GAGVSQSPSNKVTEKGKDVELRCDPISGHTALYWYRQSLGQGLEFLIYFQGNSAPDKSGLPSDRFSAERTGGSVSTLTIQRTQQEDSAVYLCASSSAHSFEQYFGPGTRLTVT.

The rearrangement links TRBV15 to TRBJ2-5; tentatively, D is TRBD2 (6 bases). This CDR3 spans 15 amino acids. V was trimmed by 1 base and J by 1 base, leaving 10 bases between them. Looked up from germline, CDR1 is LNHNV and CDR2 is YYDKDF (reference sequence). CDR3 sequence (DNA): TGTGCCACCAGCAGAGCGCCGGGACTCCAAGAGACCCAGTACTTC. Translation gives CATSRAPGLQETQYF.

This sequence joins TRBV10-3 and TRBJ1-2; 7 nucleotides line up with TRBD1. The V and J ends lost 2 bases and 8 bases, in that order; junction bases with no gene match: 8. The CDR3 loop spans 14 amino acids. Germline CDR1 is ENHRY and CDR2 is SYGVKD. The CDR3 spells CAISEDRQGSGYTF. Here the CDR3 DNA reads TGTGCCATCAGTGAGGATCGACAGGGCAGCGGCTACACCTTC.

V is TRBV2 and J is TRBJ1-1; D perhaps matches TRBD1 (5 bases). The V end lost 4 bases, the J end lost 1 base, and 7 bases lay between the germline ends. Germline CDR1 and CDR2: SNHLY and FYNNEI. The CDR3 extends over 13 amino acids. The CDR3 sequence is CASSADRNTEAFF. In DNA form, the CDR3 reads TGTGCCAGCAGTGCAGACAGGAACACTGAAGCTTTCTTT.

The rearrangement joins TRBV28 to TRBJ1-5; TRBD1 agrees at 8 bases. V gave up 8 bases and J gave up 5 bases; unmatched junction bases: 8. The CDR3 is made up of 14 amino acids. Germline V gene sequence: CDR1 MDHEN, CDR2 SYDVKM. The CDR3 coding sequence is TGTGCCAGCGGGGAGACAGGGGTGTATCAGCCCCAGCATTTT. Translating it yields CASGETGVYQPQHF.

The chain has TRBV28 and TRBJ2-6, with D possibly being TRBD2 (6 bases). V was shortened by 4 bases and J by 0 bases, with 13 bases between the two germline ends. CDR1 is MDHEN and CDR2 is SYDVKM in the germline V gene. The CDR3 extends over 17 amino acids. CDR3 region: CASSSGERLSGANVLTF. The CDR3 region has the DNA TGTGCCAGCAGTTCGGGGGAGCGACTCTCTGGGGCCAACGTCCTGACTTTC.

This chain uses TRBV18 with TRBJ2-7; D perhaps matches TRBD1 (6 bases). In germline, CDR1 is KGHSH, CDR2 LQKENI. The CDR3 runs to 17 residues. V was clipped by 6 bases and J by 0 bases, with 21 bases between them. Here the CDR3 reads CASSPGPGTTVSYEQYF. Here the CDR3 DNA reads TGTGCCAGCTCCCCCGGACCCGGGACAACCGTCTCCTACGAGCAGTACTTC.

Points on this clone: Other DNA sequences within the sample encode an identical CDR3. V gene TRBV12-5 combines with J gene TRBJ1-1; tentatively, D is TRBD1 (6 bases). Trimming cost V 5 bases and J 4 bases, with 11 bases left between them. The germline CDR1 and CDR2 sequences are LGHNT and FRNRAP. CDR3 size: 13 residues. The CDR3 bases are TGTGCTAGTGGTCAACAGGGATTCACTGAAGCTTTCTTT. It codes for CASGQQGFTEAFF.

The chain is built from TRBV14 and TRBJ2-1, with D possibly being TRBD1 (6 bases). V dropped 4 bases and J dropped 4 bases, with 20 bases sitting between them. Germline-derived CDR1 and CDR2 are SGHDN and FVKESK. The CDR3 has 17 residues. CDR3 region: CASSPPIGGAHYNEQFF. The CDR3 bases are TGTGCCAGCAGCCCCCCAATTGGGGGCGCACATTACAATGAGCAGTTCTTC.

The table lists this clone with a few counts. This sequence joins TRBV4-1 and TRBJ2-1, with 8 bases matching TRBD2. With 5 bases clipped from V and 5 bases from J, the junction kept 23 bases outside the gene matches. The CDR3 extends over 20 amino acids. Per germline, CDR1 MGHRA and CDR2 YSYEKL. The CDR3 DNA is TGCGCCAGCAGCTTCCCAGCCTCGAGGGGCGGGAGGACAAAGGACAATGAGCAGTTCTTC. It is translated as CASSFPASRGGRTKDNEQFF.

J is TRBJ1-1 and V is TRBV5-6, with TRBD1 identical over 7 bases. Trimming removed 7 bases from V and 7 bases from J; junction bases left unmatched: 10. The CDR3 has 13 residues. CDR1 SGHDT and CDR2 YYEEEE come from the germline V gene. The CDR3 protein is CASSRPGTDEAFF. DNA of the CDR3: TGTGCCAGCTCAAGACCCGGGACAGATGAAGCTTTCTTT. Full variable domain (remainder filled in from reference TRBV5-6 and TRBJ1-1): DAGVTQSPTHLIKTRGQQVTLRCSPKSGHDTVSWYQQALGQGPQFIFQYYEEEERQRGNFPDRFSGHQFPNYSSELNVNALLLGDSALYLCASSRPGTDEAFFGQGTRLTVV.

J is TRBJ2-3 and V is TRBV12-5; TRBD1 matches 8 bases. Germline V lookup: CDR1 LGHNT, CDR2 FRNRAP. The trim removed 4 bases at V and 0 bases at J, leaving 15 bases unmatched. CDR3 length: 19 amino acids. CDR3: CASGSRTGIGWSSTDTQYF. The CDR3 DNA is TGTGCTAGTGGTTCCCGGACAGGGATTGGGTGGTCTAGCACAGATACGCAGTATTTT.

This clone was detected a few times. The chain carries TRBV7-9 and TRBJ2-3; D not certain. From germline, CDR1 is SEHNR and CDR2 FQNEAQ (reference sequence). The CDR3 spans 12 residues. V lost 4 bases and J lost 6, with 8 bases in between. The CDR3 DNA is TGTGCCAGCAGCTCCCCCGCGGATACGCAGTATTTT. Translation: CASSSPADTQYF.

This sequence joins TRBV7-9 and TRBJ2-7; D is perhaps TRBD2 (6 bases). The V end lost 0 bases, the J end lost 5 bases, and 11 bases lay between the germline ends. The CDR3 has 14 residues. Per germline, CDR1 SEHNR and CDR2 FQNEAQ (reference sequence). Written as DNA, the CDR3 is TGTGCCAGCAGCTTAGCTGGCGGGATAAACGAGCAGTACTTC. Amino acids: CASSLAGGINEQYF.

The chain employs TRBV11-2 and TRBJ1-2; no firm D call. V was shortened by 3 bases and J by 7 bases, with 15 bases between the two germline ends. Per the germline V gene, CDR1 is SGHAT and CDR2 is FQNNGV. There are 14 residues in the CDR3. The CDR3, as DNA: TGTGCCAGCAGCTTTTCCCCCCAGAGCGGTGGCTACACCTTC. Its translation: CASSFSPQSGGYTF.

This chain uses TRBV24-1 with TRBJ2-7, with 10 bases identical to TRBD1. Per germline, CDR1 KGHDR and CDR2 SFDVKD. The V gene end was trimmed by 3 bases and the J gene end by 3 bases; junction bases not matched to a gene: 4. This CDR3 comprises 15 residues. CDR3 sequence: CATSDPGQGIYEQYF. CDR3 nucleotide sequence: TGTGCCACCAGTGATCCGGGACAGGGGATCTACGAGCAGTACTTC.

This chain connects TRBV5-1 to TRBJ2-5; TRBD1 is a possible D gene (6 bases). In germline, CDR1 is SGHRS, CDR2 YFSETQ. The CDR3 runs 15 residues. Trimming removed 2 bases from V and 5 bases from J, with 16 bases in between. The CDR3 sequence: CASSLPTGLGETQYF. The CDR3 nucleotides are TGCGCCAGCAGCTTACCGACAGGTTTGGGGGAGACCCAGTACTTC.

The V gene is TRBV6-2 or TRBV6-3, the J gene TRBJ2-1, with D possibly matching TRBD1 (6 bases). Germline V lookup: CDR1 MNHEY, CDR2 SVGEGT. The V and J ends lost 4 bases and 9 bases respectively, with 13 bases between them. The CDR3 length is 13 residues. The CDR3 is CASSWTGGGEQFF. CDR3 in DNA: TGTGCCAGCAGTTGGACTGGGGGCGGTGAGCAGTTCTTC.

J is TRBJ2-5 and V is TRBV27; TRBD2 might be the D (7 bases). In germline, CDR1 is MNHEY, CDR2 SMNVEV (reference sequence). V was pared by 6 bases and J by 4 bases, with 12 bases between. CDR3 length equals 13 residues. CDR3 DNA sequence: TGTGCCAGCAGCCCCGGGGGGCCAGAGACCCAGTACTTC. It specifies CASSPGGPETQYF.

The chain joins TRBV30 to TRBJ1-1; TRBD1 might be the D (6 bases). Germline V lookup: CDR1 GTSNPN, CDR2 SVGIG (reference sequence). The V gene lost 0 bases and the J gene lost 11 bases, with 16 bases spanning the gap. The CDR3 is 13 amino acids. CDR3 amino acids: CAWSVRSGVGAFF. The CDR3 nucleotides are TGTGCCTGGAGTGTAAGGTCAGGGGTGGGTGCTTTCTTT.

The CDR3 DNA sequence: TGTGCCAGCACCGAACGGTCTACAGGGAAGTACGAGCAGTACTTC. Translated, it gives CASTERSTGKYEQYF. The chain is built from TRBV6-5 and TRBJ2-7; D is possibly TRBD1 (6 bases). CDR1 and CDR2 from the germline V gene are MNHEY and SVGAGI. This CDR3 spans 15 amino acids. Trimming cost V 7 bases and J 4 bases, with 20 bases left between them.